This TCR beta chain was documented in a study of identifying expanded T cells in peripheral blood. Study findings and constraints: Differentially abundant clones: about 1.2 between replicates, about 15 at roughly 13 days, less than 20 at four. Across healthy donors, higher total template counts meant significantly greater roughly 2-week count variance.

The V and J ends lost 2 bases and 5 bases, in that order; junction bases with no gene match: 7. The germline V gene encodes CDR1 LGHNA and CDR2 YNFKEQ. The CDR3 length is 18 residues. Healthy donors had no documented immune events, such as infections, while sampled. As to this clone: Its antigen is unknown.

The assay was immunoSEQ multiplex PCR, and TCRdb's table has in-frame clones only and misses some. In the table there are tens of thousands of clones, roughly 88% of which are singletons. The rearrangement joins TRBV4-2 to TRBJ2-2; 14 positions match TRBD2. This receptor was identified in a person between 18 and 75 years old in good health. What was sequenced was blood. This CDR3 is CASSQPGLAGVRTGELFF. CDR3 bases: TGTGCCAGCAGCCAACCGGGACTAGCGGGAGTGAGGACCGGGGAGCTGTTTTTT.